This T cell receptor (beta chain) is from a study of T cell repertoires in cytomegalovirus infection. Study at large: Public TCR beta signatures indicated both CMV infection and matching HLA type. Study-wide findings and caveats: Carriers of CMV and the relevant HLA type were discriminated by public TCR beta frequency. The study found HLA-C-restricted CMV-specific TCR beta clonotypes dominating the ex vivo response.

In its sample, this clonotype was seen many times. Its matching antigen is unknown. Germline CDR1 reads MNHEY; CDR2 reads SMNVEV (reference sequence). The J segment lost 7 bases and the V segment lost 7 bases, leaving 10 bases of the junction unmatched. CDR3 size: 17 residues. TCRdb independently ran MiXCR on the reads; one entry per CDR3 protein. The top ten clones hold about 24% of a sample with fewer than 550,000 distinct CDR3 sequences, about 17% of them seen once. The sequence came from a human donor in good health (CMV status not recorded). Some clones in this sample may be carry-over from other donors' samples. Sequencing was done on a sample of CD8+ T cells from PBMCs. V is TRBV27 and J is TRBJ2-1; TRBD2 agrees at 16 bases. DNA for the CDR3: TGTGCCAGCACCCCGGGACTAGCGGGAGGGCCCGGAAATGAGCAGTTCTTC. Its translation is CASTPGLAGGPGNEQFF.